This T cell receptor (beta chain) comes out of a study of T cells in Graves' hyperthyroidism and ophthalmopathy. This clonotype was detected ten times or more. The target antigen is unknown. Study-wide results and caveats: The blood repertoire included most of the expanded thyroid clonotypes above 0.001.

Template material for amplifying TCR beta CDR3 regions consisted of RNA transcripts. First-round RT-PCR with HTBI primers amplified the TCR CDR3 region. One entry per CDR3 protein results from TCRdb running MiXCR on the multiplex PCR reads. The sample lists more than 300,000 distinct CDR3 sequences; approximately 13% were seen once. Aged 18 to 65, the patients had hyperthyroidism that was newly diagnosed and had lasted under 2 months. The germline V gene has CDR1 MDHEN and CDR2 SYDVKM. The CDR3 runs to 15 residues. V shed 6 bases and J shed 7 bases, with 21 bases lying between them. The sequence came from a woman younger than 30 with Graves' hyperthyroidism. The sample taken for sequencing was blood. The genes are TRBV28 and TRBJ1-2; D is undetermined. The CDR3 sequence is CASSPPTALLGGYTF. CDR3 nucleotide sequence: TGTGCCAGCAGCCCCCCAACAGCCCTCTTGGGTGGCTACACCTTC.